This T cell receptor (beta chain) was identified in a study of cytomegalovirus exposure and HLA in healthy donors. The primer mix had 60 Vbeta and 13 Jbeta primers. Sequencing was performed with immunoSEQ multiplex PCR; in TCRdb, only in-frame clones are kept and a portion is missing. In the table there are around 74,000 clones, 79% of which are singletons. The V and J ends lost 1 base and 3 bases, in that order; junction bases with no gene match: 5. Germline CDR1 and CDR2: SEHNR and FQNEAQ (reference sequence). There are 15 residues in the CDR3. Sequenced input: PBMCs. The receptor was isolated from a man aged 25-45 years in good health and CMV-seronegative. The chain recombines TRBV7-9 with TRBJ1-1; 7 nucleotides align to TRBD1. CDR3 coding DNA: TGTGCCAGCAGCTTAGTGCAGGGGGGATACACTGAAGCTTTCTTT. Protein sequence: CASSLVQGGYTEAFF. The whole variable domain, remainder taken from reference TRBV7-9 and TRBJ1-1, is DTGVSQNPRHKITKRGQNVTFRCDPISEHNRLYWYRQTLGQGPEFLTYFQNEAQLEKSRLLSDRFSAERPKGSFSTLEIQRTEQGDSAMYLCASSLVQGGYTEAFFGQGTRLTVV.